The next 27 T cell receptor beta chains were all read from a single sample in a study of PD-1 and CTLA-4 blockade in melanoma. Sequencing was performed with immunoSEQ multiplex PCR; in TCRdb, only in-frame clones are kept and a portion is missing. Among roughly 30,000 clones, about 87% were seen once, and the ten largest hold almost 6.5%. The sample was CD8+ T cells from peripheral blood, taken from a patient given anti-PD-1 treatment. The receptors originated from a human donor with melanoma.

The chain recombines TRBV5-8 with TRBJ1-6, with 7 bases matching TRBD1. CDR1 and CDR2 from the germline V gene are SGHTS and YDEGEE. V lost 7 bases to trimming and J lost 5 bases; unmatched junction nucleotides: 9. The CDR3 has 15 amino acids. This CDR3 reads CASFSGTANNSPLHF. CDR3 in DNA: TGTGCCAGCTTTTCCGGGACAGCCAATAATTCACCCCTCCACTTT. Full variable domain (rest looked up from reference TRBV5-8 and TRBJ1-6): EAGVTQSPTHLIKTRGQQATLRCSPISGHTSVYWYQQALGLGLQFLLWYDEGEERNRGNFPPRFSGRQFPNYSSELNVNALELEDSALYLCASFSGTANNSPLHFGNGTRLTVT.

This clone was recorded only once. This sequence joins TRBV27 and TRBJ2-3; the match to TRBD2 covers 9 bases. Unmatched junction bases numbered 12, after V lost 3 bases and J lost 5 bases. The CDR3 sequence is 17 residues long. Germline lookup yields CDR1 MNHEY and CDR2 SMNVEV (reference sequence). In DNA, the CDR3 is TGTGCCAGCAGTTTCTCAGGACTAGCGTACAGGAGAGATACGCAGTATTTT. This encodes CASSFSGLAYRRDTQYF.

The chain links TRBV28 to TRBJ1-4; D call uncertain. This CDR3 is built from 16 residues. The V and J ends lost 5 bases and 4 bases respectively, with 17 bases between them. Germline V gene lookup returns CDR1 MDHEN and CDR2 SYDVKM. In DNA, the CDR3 is TGTGCCAGCAGTCCGCCGACCCTCGAGGATAATGAAAAACTGTTTTTT. Its protein product is CASSPPTLEDNEKLFF. The full variable domain, with the rest looked up from reference TRBV28 and TRBJ1-4, is DVKVTQSSRYLVKRTGEKVFLECVQDMDHENMFWYRQDPGLGLRLIYFSYDVKMKEKGDIPEGYSVSREKKERFSLILESASTNQTSMYLCASSPPTLEDNEKLFFGSGTQLSVL.

The chain carries TRBV7-8 and TRBJ2-7, with D possibly being TRBD1 (6 bases). V was pared by 5 bases and J by 1 base, with 18 bases between. Germline CDR1 and CDR2: SGHVS and FQNEAQ. The CDR3 runs to 16 residues. CDR3 coding DNA: TGTGCCAGCAGCCCCCAGGGGTGGCAGGGGTCCTACGAGCAGTACTTC. Translation gives CASSPQGWQGSYEQYF.

As DNA, the CDR3 is TGCGCCAGCAGCCTCGACAGCTTGAACACTGAAGCTTTCTTT. Encoded protein: CASSLDSLNTEAFF. This chain joins TRBV5-1 and TRBJ1-1; D is perhaps TRBD1 (5 bases). Germline V CDR1 and CDR2: SGHRS, YFSETQ. The CDR3 runs 14 residues. The ends were cut back, 4 bases at V and 0 bases at J, with 10 bases in the middle.

The rearrangement uses TRBV12-3 or TRBV12-4 and TRBJ1-2, with D possibly matching TRBD1 (5 bases). There are 13 residues in the CDR3. V dropped 4 bases and J dropped 0 bases, with 6 bases sitting between them. The CDR3 reads CASSWGPNYGYTF. The CDR3 coding sequence is TGTGCCAGCAGTTGGGGACCTAACTATGGCTACACCTTC.

This rearrangement joins TRBV6-5 to TRBJ2-3; 9 nucleotides match TRBD1. The CDR3 extends over 14 amino acids. Losses at the gene ends were 4 bases for V and 5 bases for J; bases not matched to a gene: 4. The germline gives CDR1 MNHEY, CDR2 SVGAGI. The CDR3 spells CASSLTGGGDTQYF. In nucleotides, the CDR3 is TGTGCCAGCAGTTTGACAGGGGGAGGAGATACGCAGTATTTT.

This chain connects TRBV9 to TRBJ1-6; D unresolved. V dropped 4 bases and J dropped 0 bases, with 8 bases sitting between them. The CDR3 extends over 15 amino acids. Germline CDR1 SGDLS, CDR2 YYNGEE. The DNA for the CDR3 is TGTGCCAGCAGCACCCGGAGCTCCTATAATTCACCCCTCCACTTT. Its protein is CASSTRSSYNSPLHF.

V is TRBV28 and J is TRBJ2-5; maybe TRBD1 (6 bases). V was shortened by 7 bases and J by 5 bases, with 17 bases between the two germline ends. Looked up from germline, CDR1 is MDHEN and CDR2 is SYDVKM. The CDR3 runs to 14 residues. The CDR3 sequence: CASTSGQGLETQYF. As DNA, the CDR3 is TGTGCCAGCACCTCAGGGCAGGGGTTGGAGACCCAGTACTTC. The full variable domain, rest sourced from reference TRBV28 and TRBJ2-5, is DVKVTQSSRYLVKRTGEKVFLECVQDMDHENMFWYRQDPGLGLRLIYFSYDVKMKEKGDIPEGYSVSREKKERFSLILESASTNQTSMYLCASTSGQGLETQYFGPGTRLLVL.

This clone showed up just once. The chain is built from TRBV19 and TRBJ1-1; TRBD1 is a possible D gene (5 bases). The germline gives CDR1 LNHDA, CDR2 SQIVND (reference sequence). The CDR3 loop spans 14 amino acids. Between the trimmed V and J ends, which lost 8 bases and 4 bases, there was a span of 17 bases. The DNA for the CDR3 is TGTGCCAGTGGGACGGGTCCGGCAGGCACTGAAGCTTTCTTT. Encoded protein: CASGTGPAGTEAFF.

V gene TRBV30 combines with J gene TRBJ2-7; D possibly corresponds to TRBD2 (5 bases). CDR3 length: 14 residues. From germline, CDR1 is GTSNPN and CDR2 SVGIG (reference sequence). V shed 3 bases and J shed 2 bases, with 14 bases lying between them. Written as DNA, the CDR3 is TGTGCCTGGAGCGATGACGCCGGGGCCTACGAGCAGTACTTC. Translated, it gives CAWSDDAGAYEQYF.

This clone was counted only a few times. The V call is TRBV16, the J call TRBJ2-3, with 8 nucleotides matching TRBD1. CDR3 size: 15 residues. Looked up from germline, CDR1 is KGHSY and CDR2 is FQNENV. Losses at the gene ends were 8 bases for V and 2 bases for J; bases not matched to a gene: 9. The CDR3 is CASRSGQASTDTQYF. CDR3 bases: TGTGCCAGCCGCTCGGGACAGGCGTCCACAGATACGCAGTATTTT.

This clone was counted a few times. The chain couples TRBV11-2 to TRBJ1-1; D possibly corresponds to TRBD1 (5 bases). The CDR3 length is 15 residues. Germline V gene lookup returns CDR1 SGHAT and CDR2 FQNNGV. The V gene lost 1 base and the J gene lost 0 bases, with 9 bases spanning the gap. The chain's CDR3 is CASSLAGTMNTEAFF. As DNA, the CDR3 is TGTGCCAGCAGCTTAGCGGGGACCATGAACACTGAAGCTTTCTTT.

This clone has a handful of counts. The chain carries TRBV14 and TRBJ2-7, with 8 bases that match TRBD2. CDR3 length: 15 residues. V was clipped by 0 bases and J by 2 bases; unmatched bases: 3. The V gene's germline CDR1 is SGHDN and CDR2 FVKESK. The CDR3 DNA is TGTGCCAGCAGCCAAGAACTAGCGGAAGCCTACGAGCAGTACTTC. It encodes CASSQELAEAYEQYF.

The chain links TRBV28 to TRBJ2-1; a weak D match, TRBD1 (6 bases). V shed 3 bases and J shed 15 bases, with 18 bases lying between them. Germline loops: CDR1 MDHEN, CDR2 SYDVKM. The CDR3 is 13 residues long. CDR3 amino acids: CASSFGVNRDRFF. The CDR3 bases are TGTGCCAGCAGTTTTGGGGTAAACAGGGACCGGTTCTTC.

The chain has TRBV4-1 and TRBJ2-5; 8 bases agree with TRBD1. CDR1 and CDR2 (germline): MGHRA, YSYEKL. V was pared by 3 bases and J by 0 bases, with 12 bases of the junction left unmatched. There are 18 residues in the CDR3. The CDR3 nucleotides read TGCGCCAGCAGCCATGAACCTAGTACAGGGGGAAACCAAGAGACCCAGTACTTC. This sequence encodes CASSHEPSTGGNQETQYF.

The chain is built from TRBV4-1 and TRBJ1-2; D gene ambiguous. Germline assignment: CDR1 MGHRA and CDR2 YSYEKL. This CDR3 comprises 13 residues. Trimming took 0 bases from V and 5 from J, leaving 7 bases between them. Written as DNA, the CDR3 is TGCGCCAGCAGCCAAGAATTCGGGTATGGCTACACCTTC. Its translation is CASSQEFGYGYTF.

This chain links TRBV15 with TRBJ1-6, with 8 bases aligning to TRBD1. The V gene's germline CDR1 is LNHNV and CDR2 YYDKDF (reference sequence). The CDR3 has 14 amino acids. V shed 9 bases and J 8 bases; nucleotides not matched to a gene: 9. The CDR3 sequence: CATSIQGEYSPLHF. In DNA, the CDR3 is TGTGCCACATCAATACAGGGGGAGTATTCACCCCTCCACTTT. Full variable domain (rest looked up from reference TRBV15 and TRBJ1-6): DAMVIQNPRYQVTQFGKPVTLSCSQTLNHNVMYWYQQKSSQAPKLLFHYYDKDFNNEADTPDNFQSRRPNTSFCFLDIRSPGLGDTAMYLCATSIQGEYSPLHFGNGTRLTVT.

This rearrangement joins TRBV19 to TRBJ1-1, with D uncertain. Germline CDR1 and CDR2: LNHDA and SQIVND (reference sequence). The V and J ends lost 5 bases and 1 base respectively, with 11 bases between them. The CDR3 contains 14 residues. The CDR3 reads CASSSYGPNTEAFF. The CDR3 DNA reads as TGTGCCAGTAGTTCATACGGCCCGAACACTGAAGCTTTCTTT.

The rearrangement joins TRBV12-3 or TRBV12-4 to TRBJ1-2; 7 nucleotides agree with TRBD1. The CDR3 is 13 residues long. Unmatched junction bases numbered 6, after V lost 5 bases and J lost 6 bases. The CDR3 coding sequence is TGTGCCAGCAGTCGAGACAGGGTTCATGGCTACACCTTC. It is translated as CASSRDRVHGYTF.

The chain joins TRBV12-5 to TRBJ1-2; no reliable D call. With 4 bases removed from V and 8 bases from J, the gap between germline ends came to 8 bases. The CDR3 has 11 amino acids. From germline, CDR1 is LGHNT and CDR2 FRNRAP. CDR3 bases: TGTGCTAGTGGTTCAACGATAGGCTACACCTTC. This codes for CASGSTIGYTF.

This sequence joins TRBV30 and TRBJ2-1; D unclear. The germline CDR1 and CDR2 sequences are GTSNPN and SVGIG (reference sequence). The CDR3 totals 13 residues. V was trimmed by 0 bases and J by 6 bases, leaving 9 bases between them. DNA for the CDR3: TGTGCCTGGAGTGTTGGTAGCCGCAATGAGCAGTTCTTC. This encodes CAWSVGSRNEQFF.

This clone appeared once. V usage is TRBV5-1 and J usage is TRBJ1-1, with 11 bases identical to TRBD1. J gave up 8 bases and V 3 bases, and 24 bases lay outside the gene matches. Germline V gene data show CDR1 as SGHRS and CDR2 as YFSETQ. The CDR3 length is 20 residues. The CDR3 is CASSSEGTGGNLIHAVEAFF. The CDR3 nucleotides are TGCGCCAGCAGCTCGGAGGGGACAGGGGGTAATCTTATCCATGCGGTGGAAGCTTTCTTT. The full variable domain, completed using reference TRBV5-1 and TRBJ1-1, is KAGVTQTPRYLIKTRGQQVTLSCSPISGHRSVSWYQQTPGQGLQFLFEYFSETQRNKGNFPGRFSGRQFSNSRSEMNVSTLELGDSALYLCASSSEGTGGNLIHAVEAFFGQGTRLTVV.

The gene calls are TRBV7-8 and TRBJ1-4; D is unresolved. The CDR3 consists of 19 residues. V shed 5 bases and J shed 0 bases, with 22 bases lying between them. Germline lookup yields CDR1 SGHVS and CDR2 FQNEAQ. The CDR3 reads CASSHYSDRFPSTNEKLFF. The CDR3 bases are TGTGCCAGCAGCCACTACTCGGACCGATTCCCCTCAACTAATGAAAAACTGTTTTTT.

This chain links TRBV12-3 or TRBV12-4 with TRBJ1-1, with D maybe TRBD1 (5 bases). This CDR3 has 12 amino acids. V gave up 4 bases and J gave up 5 bases, with 8 bases separating them. CDR3 sequence reads: CASSSGGTEAFF. The CDR3 coding sequence is TGTGCCAGCAGTTCGGGGGGGACTGAAGCTTTCTTT.

V usage is TRBV4-3 and J usage is TRBJ1-2; D not certain. V was clipped by 1 base and J by 8 bases, with 5 bases between them. Germline V gene sequence: CDR1 LGHNA, CDR2 YSLEER. This CDR3 region has 11 residues. CDR3 in DNA: TGCGCCAGCAGCCAAGGTCGGGGCTACACCTTC. This translates into CASSQGRGYTF.

This chain links TRBV3-1 (or the pseudogene TRBV3-2) with TRBJ1-1, with unresolved D. The V gene's germline CDR1 is LGHDT and CDR2 YNNKEL (reference sequence). This CDR3 comprises 14 residues. The V and J ends lost 1 base and 3 bases respectively, with 9 bases between them. CDR3 amino acids: CASSQGSAHTEAFF. The CDR3 DNA reads as TGTGCCAGCAGCCAAGGCTCAGCTCACACTGAAGCTTTCTTT.